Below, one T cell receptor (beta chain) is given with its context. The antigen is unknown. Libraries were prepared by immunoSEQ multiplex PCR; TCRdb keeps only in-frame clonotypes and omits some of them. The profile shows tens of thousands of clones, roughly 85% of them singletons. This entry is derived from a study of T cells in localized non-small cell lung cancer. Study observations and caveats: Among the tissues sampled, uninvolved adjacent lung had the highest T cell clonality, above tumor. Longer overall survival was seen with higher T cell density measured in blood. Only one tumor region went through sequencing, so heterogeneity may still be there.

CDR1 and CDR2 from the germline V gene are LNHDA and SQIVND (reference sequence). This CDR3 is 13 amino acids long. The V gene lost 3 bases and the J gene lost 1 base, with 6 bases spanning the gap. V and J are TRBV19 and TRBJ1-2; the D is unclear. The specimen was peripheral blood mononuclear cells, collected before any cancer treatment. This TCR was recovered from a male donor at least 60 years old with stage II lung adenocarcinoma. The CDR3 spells CASSMSVNYGYTF. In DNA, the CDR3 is TGTGCCAGTAGTATGAGCGTTAACTATGGCTACACCTTC.